A single sample gave rise to the 8 T cell receptor beta chains below, sequenced in a study of Graves' ophthalmopathy and Graves' hyperthyroidism. Amplification targeted the TCR beta CDR3 regions, with RNA transcripts as the source material. HTBI-primed first-round RT-PCR preceded second-round multiplex PCR. TCRdb recomputed calls from the multiplex PCR reads with MiXCR, one row per CDR3 protein. The repertoire holds 210,000 or so distinct CDR3 sequences, approximately 28% seen once, with approximately 8.2% in the top ten. The sequenced sample was peripheral blood. Source of these receptors: a man over 45 with Graves' ophthalmopathy.

The rearrangement uses TRBV7-3 and TRBJ2-2; a weak D match, TRBD2 (5 bases). V was pared by 0 bases and J by 3 bases, with 8 bases between. Germline loops: CDR1 SGHTA, CDR2 FQGTGA. The CDR3 runs 15 residues. The chain's CDR3 is CASSLTSDHTGELFF. CDR3 nucleotide sequence: TGTGCCAGCAGCTTAACTAGCGACCACACCGGGGAGCTGTTTTTT.

The chain joins TRBV12-3 or TRBV12-4 to TRBJ1-5, with 8 bases fitting TRBD1. Unmatched junction bases numbered 6, after V lost 7 bases and J lost 7 bases. This CDR3 has 13 amino acids. CDR3 nucleotides: TGTGCCAGCATGCTAGACAGGGGCCAGCCCCAGCATTTT. This codes for CASMLDRGQPQHF.

This clonotype has ten or more counts. The chain joins TRBV19 to TRBJ2-7; D unresolved. The CDR3 extends over 12 amino acids. Trimming left V 3 bases short and J 4 bases short, with 7 bases between. CDR1 LNHDA and CDR2 SQIVND come from the germline V gene (reference sequence). The CDR3 reads CASSMFGYEQYF. DNA for the CDR3: TGTGCCAGTAGTATGTTCGGATACGAGCAGTACTTC.

This clonotype was counted ten times or more. Its ends do not fully match the called genes, so a read error is possible. The chain joins TRBV7-9 to TRBJ2-5, with D possibly matching TRBD2 (5 bases). Germline V gives CDR1 SEHNR, CDR2 FQNEAQ (reference sequence). The CDR3 extends over 15 amino acids. CDR3 region: CASSFLRGGEEAQYF. CDR3 nucleotides: TGTGCCAGCAGCTTCCTCCGGGGTGGGGAAGAGGCCCAGTACTTC.

The chain recombines TRBV20-1 with TRBJ1-2; 7 nucleotides agree with TRBD1. This CDR3 has 14 amino acids. Germline CDR1 and CDR2: DFQATT and SNEGSKA (reference sequence). Trimming at V came to 3 bases and at J to 4 bases, leaving 8 bases not matched to a gene. The CDR3 coding sequence is TGCAGTGCTAGGGGGGGACAGCTTTTCTATGGCTACACCTTC. Encoded protein: CSARGGQLFYGYTF.

This clonotype appeared many times. The chain employs TRBV7-8 and TRBJ2-7; 11 bases align to TRBD2. Trimming removed 4 bases from V and 0 bases from J; junction bases left unmatched: 5. The CDR3 covers 16 residues. CDR1 and CDR2 (germline): SGHVS, FQNEAQ. The CDR3, as DNA: TGTGCCAGCAGCTGGGAGACTAGCGGGGACTCCTACGAGCAGTACTTC. Amino acids: CASSWETSGDSYEQYF.

This sequence joins TRBV6-5 and TRBJ2-7, with TRBD1 matching over 7 bases. Germline CDR1 is MNHEY and CDR2 is SVGAGI. The CDR3 loop spans 15 amino acids. The V and J ends lost 2 bases and 5 bases, in that order; junction bases with no gene match: 9. The chain's CDR3 is CASSYPGQPLNEQYF. The CDR3 DNA is TGTGCCAGCAGTTACCCGGGACAGCCGTTGAACGAGCAGTACTTC.

In its sample, this clonotype was seen many times. The chain carries TRBV12-3 or TRBV12-4 and TRBJ1-5; tentatively, D is TRBD1 (5 bases). V lost 3 bases and J lost 4, with 7 bases in between. The CDR3 is 13 residues long. CDR3: CASSFGGNQPQHF. In DNA, the CDR3 is TGTGCCAGCAGTTTCGGGGGGAATCAGCCCCAGCATTTT.